The present T cell receptor (beta chain) was sequenced within a study of graft-versus-host responses after intestinal transplantation. Trimming took 3 bases from V and 8 from J, leaving 13 bases between them. Per the germline V gene, CDR1 is MNHGY and CDR2 is SVAAGI. The CDR3 is 13 amino acids. Data came from immunoSEQ multiplex PCR; TCRdb stores just in-frame clones and leaves some out. The sample consists of some 5,000 clones, approximately 25% of them appearing once. V is TRBV6-9 and J is TRBJ1-2, with D unclear. This clonotype originated in a human patient who was an organ donor for intestinal transplantation. Sequenced material: alloreactive CD4+ T cells from a mixed lymphocyte reaction culture, taken before transplantation. Documented subset: CFSE-low proliferating T cells sorted from roughly 6-day pre-transplant mixed lymphocyte reaction (GvH or HvG direction). The CDR3 DNA reads as TGTGCCAGCAGTTACTCGAGCGGGTGGGGCTACACCTTC. The encoded protein is CASSYSSGWGYTF.